This record looks at one T cell receptor (beta chain) sequence and its context. The data belong to a study of blood T cell repertoires in COVID-19. Study-wide context: Collection of acute and convalescent COVID-19 samples took place in the United States, Italy and Spain. PBMCs, B-cell-depleted T cells, or T cells provided the cDNA or gDNA that made up the material.

Assay used: immunoSEQ multiplex PCR; TCRdb lists only in-frame clones, some missing. The repertoire holds 240,000 or so clones, with about 80% as singletons. The CDR3 contains 12 residues. Germline lookup yields CDR1 PRHDT and CDR2 FYEKMQ (reference sequence). Trimming cost V 4 bases and J 7 bases, with 10 bases left between them. The sample consisted of peripheral blood. V usage is TRBV13 and J usage is TRBJ1-2; possible D gene TRBD1, 6 bases. The sequence derives from a woman older than 75 with acute or convalescent COVID-19. CDR3 coding DNA: TGTGCCAGCAGCTCAGGGGTAGTTGGCTACACCTTC. Its protein is CASSSGVVGYTF.